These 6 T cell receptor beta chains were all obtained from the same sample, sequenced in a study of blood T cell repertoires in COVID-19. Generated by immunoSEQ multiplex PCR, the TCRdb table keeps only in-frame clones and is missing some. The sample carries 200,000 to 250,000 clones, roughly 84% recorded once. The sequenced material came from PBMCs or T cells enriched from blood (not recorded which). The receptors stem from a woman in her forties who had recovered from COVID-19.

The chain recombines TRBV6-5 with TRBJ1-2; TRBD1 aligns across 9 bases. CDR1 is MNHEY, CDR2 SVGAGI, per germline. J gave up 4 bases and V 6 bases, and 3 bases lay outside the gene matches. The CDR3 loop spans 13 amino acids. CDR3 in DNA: TGTGCCAGCAGACGGACAGGGGCCTATGGCTACACCTTC. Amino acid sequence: CASRRTGAYGYTF.

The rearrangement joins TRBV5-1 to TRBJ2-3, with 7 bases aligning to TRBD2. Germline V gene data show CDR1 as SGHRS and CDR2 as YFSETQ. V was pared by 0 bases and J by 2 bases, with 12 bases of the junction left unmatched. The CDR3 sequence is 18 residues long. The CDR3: CASSLGPSGRRATDTQYF. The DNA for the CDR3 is TGCGCCAGCAGCTTGGGGCCTAGCGGACGGAGAGCCACAGATACGCAGTATTTT.

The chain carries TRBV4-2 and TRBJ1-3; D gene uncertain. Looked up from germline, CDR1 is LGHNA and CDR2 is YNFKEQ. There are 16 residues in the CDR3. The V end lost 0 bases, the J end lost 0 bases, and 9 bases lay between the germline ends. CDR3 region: CASSQERFYSGNTIYF. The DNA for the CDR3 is TGTGCCAGCAGCCAAGAGCGGTTTTACTCTGGAAACACCATATATTTT.

The CDR3 DNA sequence: TGCGCCAGCAGCTTGGGGACAGGGGGAAATGAGCAGTTCTTC. It codes for CASSLGTGGNEQFF. The rearrangement joins TRBV5-1 to TRBJ2-1; TRBD1 matches at 10 bases. The ends lost 0 bases at V and 7 bases at J; junction bases unmatched: 1. Per the germline V gene, CDR1 is SGHRS and CDR2 is YFSETQ. This CDR3 has 14 residues.

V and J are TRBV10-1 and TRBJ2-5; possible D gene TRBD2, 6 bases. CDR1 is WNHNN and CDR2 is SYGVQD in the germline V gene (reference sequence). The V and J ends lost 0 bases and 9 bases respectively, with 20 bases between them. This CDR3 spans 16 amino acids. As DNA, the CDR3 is TGCGCCAGCAGTGAGTCGGAACGGGTGGGAGGCGGGTCCCAGTACTTC. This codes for CASSESERVGGGSQYF.

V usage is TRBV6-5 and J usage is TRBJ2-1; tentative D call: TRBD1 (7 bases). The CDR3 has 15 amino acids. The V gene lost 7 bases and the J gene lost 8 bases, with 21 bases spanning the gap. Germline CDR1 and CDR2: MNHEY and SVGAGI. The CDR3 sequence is CASTRQGGSGDEQFF. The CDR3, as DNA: TGTGCCAGCACCCGACAGGGAGGATCTGGAGATGAGCAGTTCTTC.